What follows are 28 T cell receptor beta chains derived from one specimen sequenced in a study of vaccination and CD4 T cells after COVID-19. As to treatment: 10-day PBMC culture with coronavirus spike peptide pools or control peptides (ViraFEST assay). Gathering of the CD4+ T cells, from the unexposed donor, took place before the COVID-19 pandemic (2011-2018). Cultured CD4+ T cell DNA underwent sequencing with the Oncomine TCR Beta short-read assay. Genomic DNA was drawn out of CD4+ T cells grown in culture. TCRdb recomputed calls from the PCR reads with MiXCR, one row per CDR3 protein. This repertoire shows 9,000 to 10,000 distinct CDR3 sequences, under 40% found once; its top ten account for about 23%. Their specific antigens are unknown. The sample comprised CD4+ T cells from blood, cultured in vitro. Receptor source: a human donor in good health.

This clonotype occurred a few times. J is TRBJ2-4 and V is TRBV6-1; D remains ambiguous. Germline V lookup: CDR1 MNHNS, CDR2 SASEGT. Trimming stripped 6 bases from V and 2 bases from J, with 20 bases between. CDR3 length: 17 amino acids. In DNA, the CDR3 is TGTGCCAGCAGCCCTAAAGGACCCCTGGGGTCCAAAAACATTCAGTACTTC. It encodes CASSPKGPLGSKNIQYF.

As DNA, the CDR3 is TGCAGTGCTCACCTGGCTAGCGGTACCACAGATACGCAGTATTTT. Residues: CSAHLASGTTDTQYF. V is TRBV20-1 and J is TRBJ2-3; 7 nucleotides line up with TRBD2. V shed 5 bases and J 2 bases; nucleotides not matched to a gene: 10. The germline V gene encodes CDR1 DFQATT and CDR2 SNEGSKA (reference sequence). This CDR3 has 15 residues.

The chain carries TRBV9 and TRBJ2-2; unclear D gene. The CDR3 runs to 13 residues. CDR1 SGDLS and CDR2 YYNGEE come from the germline V gene. V was clipped by 0 bases and J by 9 bases, with 9 bases between them. CDR3 protein: CASSVEHLRELFF. The CDR3 nucleotides are TGTGCCAGCAGCGTAGAGCATCTACGGGAGCTGTTTTTT.

The chain couples TRBV4-3 to TRBJ2-7; D gene uncertain. Germline lookup yields CDR1 LGHNA and CDR2 YSLEER. The CDR3 covers 14 residues. The V end was cut by 0 bases, the J end by 1 base, with 7 bases between. CDR3 sequence reads: CASSQEIGSYEQYF. The CDR3, as DNA: TGCGCCAGCAGCCAAGAAATAGGTTCCTACGAGCAGTACTTC.

The rearrangement uses TRBV21-1 and TRBJ2-4; the table's D call TRBD1 went unverified against the DNA. TRBV21-1 has pseudogene status. This CDR3 comprises 17 residues. The CDR3 nucleotides read TGTGCCAGCAGCAAAGTCCGGGGGGAACTAGCCAAAAACATTCAGTACTTC. It translates to CASSKVRGELAKNIQYF.

This clonotype was detected only once. The chain recombines TRBV4-3 with TRBJ2-1; 8 nucleotides line up with TRBD2. This CDR3 region has 16 residues. V lost 0 bases to trimming and J lost 10 bases; unmatched junction nucleotides: 11. Germline CDR1 reads LGHNA; CDR2 reads YSLEER. DNA of the CDR3: TGCGCCAGCAGCCAAGAGACACCTTTACTAGCGGCAGAGCAGTTCTTC. Its protein is CASSQETPLLAAEQFF.

This sequence joins TRBV15 and TRBJ2-1, with 10 bases matching TRBD1. The CDR3 runs to 15 residues. The V gene's germline CDR1 is LNHNV and CDR2 YYDKDF (reference sequence). V shed 5 bases and J 2 bases; nucleotides not matched to a gene: 3. The CDR3 sequence: CATSPDRGTYNEQFF. CDR3 nucleotides: TGTGCCACCAGCCCGGACAGGGGGACCTACAATGAGCAGTTCTTC. The full variable domain, completed using reference TRBV15 and TRBJ2-1, is DAMVIQNPRYQVTQFGKPVTLSCSQTLNHNVMYWYQQKSSQAPKLLFHYYDKDFNNEADTPDNFQSRRPNTSFCFLDIRSPGLGDTAMYLCATSPDRGTYNEQFFGPGTRLTVL.

The chain couples TRBV18 to TRBJ2-7, with 9 bases identical to TRBD2. The CDR3 is 16 residues long. Unmatched junction bases numbered 7, after V lost 2 bases and J lost 2 bases. Germline-derived CDR1 and CDR2 are KGHSH and LQKENI. CDR3 amino acids: CASSPASGLATYEQYF. DNA of the CDR3: TGTGCCAGCTCACCAGCGTCCGGACTAGCGACCTACGAGCAGTACTTC.

The chain combines TRBV6-1 with TRBJ2-5; D may be TRBD2 (6 bases). CDR3 length equals 15 residues. The ends were cut back, 4 bases at V and 6 bases at J, with 18 bases in the middle. Per germline, CDR1 MNHNS and CDR2 SASEGT. The CDR3 here is CASSVRDSTGKTQYF. In DNA, the CDR3 is TGTGCCAGCAGTGTAAGGGACTCGACCGGTAAGACCCAGTACTTC.

The genes are TRBV28 and TRBJ1-6; 9 bases are a match to TRBD1. Germline V lookup: CDR1 MDHEN, CDR2 SYDVKM. With V trimmed by 5 bases and J by 6 bases, 8 bases remained unmatched. There are 16 residues in the CDR3. CDR3 sequence (DNA): TGTGCCAGCAGTACCCCAGGACAGGGGCTTAATTCACCCCTCCACTTT. As protein: CASSTPGQGLNSPLHF.

This clonotype has a handful of counts. The chain is built from TRBV6-2 or TRBV6-3 and TRBJ1-1, with D perhaps matching TRBD1 (5 bases). CDR1 MNHEY and CDR2 SVGEGT come from the germline V gene. The CDR3 length is 11 residues. Deletions cut 8 bases from V and 8 bases from J, with 12 bases between. The CDR3 region has the DNA TGTGCCAGCCAGGGCCTTTCGGAAGCTTTCTTT. It translates to CASQGLSEAFF.

This clonotype was seen only a few times. The chain combines TRBV12-3 or TRBV12-4 with TRBJ2-7, with D hard to call. V lost 6 bases, J lost 3 bases, and 12 bases lay in between. This CDR3 contains 13 residues. DNA for the CDR3: TGTGCCAGCAGACCGGACGGAGTCTACGAGCAGTACTTC. Protein: CASRPDGVYEQYF.

This clonotype was detected a few times. CDR3 region: CASRARANTEAFF. The CDR3 DNA reads TGTGCCAGCAGAGCCAGGGCTAACACTGAAGCTTTCTTT. The chain has TRBV12-3 or TRBV12-4 and TRBJ1-1; tentatively, D is TRBD1 (5 bases). Trimming removed 6 bases from V and 2 bases from J, with 10 bases in between. This CDR3 spans 13 amino acids.

Of note for this clonotype: At one of its ends the junction is not consistent with the germline gene, which may arise from a read error. The J gene is TRBJ2-1, the V gene TRBV20-1; 15 bases are a match to TRBD2. Germline lookup yields CDR1 DFQATT and CDR2 SNEGSKA (reference sequence). The CDR3 has 14 amino acids. CDR3 coding DNA: TGCGGTGCTTGGACTAGCGGGAGGGCCGGTGAGCAGTTCTTC. This gives the protein CGAWTSGRAGEQFF.

The chain employs TRBV6-1 and TRBJ1-1; 8 nucleotides align to TRBD1. The CDR3 totals 16 residues. Germline V gene data show CDR1 as MNHNS and CDR2 as SASEGT. V trimming: 6 bases; J trimming: 2 bases; junction bases outside the gene matches: 11. CDR3 DNA sequence: TGTGCCAGCAGCCCTTTGCCGGGACAGGCTAACACTGAAGCTTTCTTT. Protein: CASSPLPGQANTEAFF.

The chain recombines TRBV6-1 with TRBJ2-6; D unclear. Trimming cost V 5 bases and J 2 bases, with 10 bases left between them. The CDR3 loop spans 15 amino acids. Germline CDR1 reads MNHNS; CDR2 reads SASEGT. The CDR3 DNA sequence: TGTGCCAGCAGTCCCGGGCTCCCTGGGGCCAACGTCCTGACTTTC. Protein product: CASSPGLPGANVLTF.

Points on this clonotype: A much larger clone lies one base from this, so it may be a read error. This chain joins TRBV10-3 and TRBJ1-5, with D possibly being TRBD1 (5 bases). Germline V CDR1 and CDR2: ENHRY, SYGVKD. This CDR3 is 16 amino acids long. The DNA for the CDR3 is TGTGCCAGCAGTTACGGGAGGGACGTTAGCAATCAGCCCCAGCATTTT. It yields the protein CASSYGRDVSNQPQHF.

This clonotype was counted only a few times. The chain links TRBV5-4 to TRBJ1-2; D possibly corresponds to TRBD1 (5 bases). The CDR3 length is 13 residues. Per germline, CDR1 SGHNT and CDR2 YYREEE (reference sequence). V was clipped by 4 bases and J by 2 bases, with 9 bases between them. The CDR3 bases are TGTGCCAGCAGCGTGACAGCCAACTATGGCTACACCTTC. Amino acids: CASSVTANYGYTF.

This sequence joins TRBV5-6 and TRBJ2-3; TRBD2 agrees at 8 bases. This CDR3 has 15 residues. CDR1 and CDR2 from the germline V gene are SGHDT and YYEEEE. Unmatched junction bases numbered 10, after V lost 4 bases and J lost 6 bases. The chain's CDR3 is CASSHPSRGVDTQYF. DNA for the CDR3: TGTGCCAGCAGCCACCCATCGCGGGGGGTGGATACGCAGTATTTT.

This chain joins TRBV7-6 and TRBJ2-7; D perhaps matches TRBD1 (5 bases). The length of the CDR3 is 15 residues. The germline V gene encodes CDR1 SGHVS and CDR2 FNYEAQ. V shed 1 base and J shed 3 bases, with 13 bases lying between them. CDR3 protein: CASSLGAGLHYEQYF. The CDR3 bases are TGTGCCAGCAGCTTAGGAGCAGGGCTTCACTACGAGCAGTACTTC. Full variable domain (rest looked up from reference TRBV7-6 and TRBJ2-7): GAGVSQSPRYKVTKRGQDVALRCDPISGHVSLYWYRQALGQGPEFLTYFNYEAQQDKSGLPNDRFSAERPEGSISTLTIQRTEQRDSAMYRCASSLGAGLHYEQYFGPGTRLTVT.

The CDR3 loop reads CSVDRENTGELFF. CDR3 bases: TGCAGCGTTGACAGGGAGAACACCGGGGAGCTGTTTTTT. The chain employs TRBV29-1 and TRBJ2-2; possible D gene TRBD1, 5 bases. The germline V gene has CDR1 SQVTM and CDR2 ANQGSEA. The CDR3 runs to 13 residues. Trimming removed 3 bases from V and 1 base from J, with 6 bases in between.

The sample holds a few counts of this clonotype. V is TRBV4-2 and J is TRBJ1-5; D gene ambiguous. The V end lost 1 base, the J end lost 5 bases, and 6 bases lay between the germline ends. There are 13 residues in the CDR3. The germline gives CDR1 LGHNA, CDR2 YNFKEQ. Here the CDR3 reads CASSQADYQPQHF. The CDR3 coding sequence is TGTGCCAGCAGCCAAGCGGACTATCAGCCCCAGCATTTT.

This clonotype counts as medium-sized. The V call is TRBV24-1, the J call TRBJ1-5; the match to TRBD1 covers 8 bases. The CDR3 extends over 15 amino acids. Trimming removed 7 bases from V and 3 bases from J; junction bases left unmatched: 7. The germline V gene encodes CDR1 KGHDR and CDR2 SFDVKD. The chain's CDR3 is CATSGDRGDNQPQHF. In DNA form, the CDR3 reads TGTGCCACCAGCGGCGACAGGGGTGACAATCAGCCCCAGCATTTT.

This chain uses TRBV19 with TRBJ2-6; perhaps TRBD2 as D (5 bases). CDR3 size: 16 residues. V was cut by 5 bases and J by 3 bases, with 14 bases left in between. The germline V gene encodes CDR1 LNHDA and CDR2 SQIVND (reference sequence). This chain's CDR3 is CASSPPRDRGANVLTF. Here the CDR3 DNA reads TGTGCCAGTAGTCCACCCCGGGATCGTGGGGCCAACGTCCTGACTTTC.

The J gene is TRBJ2-3, the V gene TRBV7-9, with 14 nucleotides matching TRBD2. CDR3 length equals 16 residues. The germline V gene encodes CDR1 SEHNR and CDR2 FQNEAQ (reference sequence). The V and J ends lost 4 bases and 4 bases, in that order; junction bases with no gene match: 4. CDR3: CASSSGLAGVADTQYF. CDR3 DNA sequence: TGTGCCAGCAGCTCGGGACTAGCGGGAGTCGCAGATACGCAGTATTTT.

J is TRBJ2-5 and V is TRBV28; 7 bases fit TRBD2. The ends lost 2 bases at V and 5 bases at J; junction bases unmatched: 2. The germline V gene encodes CDR1 MDHEN and CDR2 SYDVKM. The CDR3 extends over 13 amino acids. CDR3 region: CASSLGGSETQYF. The CDR3 DNA reads TGTGCCAGCAGTTTAGGCGGGAGTGAGACCCAGTACTTC.

J is TRBJ2-1 and V is TRBV12-5, with 10 bases fitting TRBD2. V trimming: 5 bases; J trimming: 4 bases; junction bases outside the gene matches: 2. The CDR3 consists of 14 residues. The V gene's germline CDR1 is LGHNT and CDR2 FRNRAP. CDR3 bases: TGTGCTAGTGGTATAGCGGGAGGTTACAATGAGCAGTTCTTC. Residues: CASGIAGGYNEQFF.

This clonotype has only a few counts. This sequence joins TRBV6-5 and TRBJ2-5; TRBD2 matches 8 bases. Germline lookup yields CDR1 MNHEY and CDR2 SVGAGI. The CDR3 length is 15 residues. V dropped 0 bases and J dropped 6; count of bases not matched to a gene: 6. CDR3 region: CASSYSSGSGKTQYF. The CDR3 nucleotides read TGTGCCAGCAGTTACTCGAGCGGGAGTGGAAAGACCCAGTACTTC.